The 12 T cell receptor beta chains below come from one sample, sequenced in a study of blood T cell repertoires in COVID-19. Here immunoSEQ multiplex PCR was the method, and the copy in TCRdb shows in-frame clones only, minus some. The table lists tens of thousands of clones, over 80% of them singletons. Sequencing was carried out using peripheral blood. The receptors were gathered from a man aged 45-65 years with acute or convalescent COVID-19.

V and J are TRBV28 and TRBJ2-1, with D possibly TRBD1 on 6 matching bases. Germline V gene sequence: CDR1 MDHEN, CDR2 SYDVKM. V was trimmed by 6 bases and J by 5 bases, leaving 14 bases between them. The CDR3 spans 14 residues. CDR3 in DNA: TGTGCCAGCAGGCCATACAGGGTAAACAATGAGCAGTTCTTC. Translating it yields CASRPYRVNNEQFF. Using reference TRBV28 and TRBJ2-1 for the parts outside the CDR3, the full variable domain is DVKVTQSSRYLVKRTGEKVFLECVQDMDHENMFWYRQDPGLGLRLIYFSYDVKMKEKGDIPEGYSVSREKKERFSLILESASTNQTSMYLCASRPYRVNNEQFFGPGTRLTVL.

V is TRBV20-1 and J is TRBJ1-2; D is possibly TRBD1 (5 bases). Germline CDR1 is DFQATT and CDR2 is SNEGSKA (reference sequence). CDR3 length equals 17 residues. The V end lost 3 bases, the J end lost 0 bases, and 20 bases lay between the germline ends. The CDR3, as DNA: TGCAGTGCTAGTCCCGCAGGGCGACGATTAGCTAACTATGGCTACACCTTC. It encodes CSASPAGRRLANYGYTF.

This clone has just one count. As DNA, the CDR3 is TGTGCCAGCAGCGCAGGGCTCCAAGAGACCCAGTACTTC. Protein sequence: CASSAGLQETQYF. V gene TRBV5-4 combines with J gene TRBJ2-5, with a weak D call TRBD1 (5 bases). The CDR3 sequence is 13 residues long. The germline V and J ends were trimmed by 4 bases and 1 base, with 8 bases remaining between them. Germline V lookup: CDR1 SGHNT, CDR2 YYREEE (reference sequence). Full variable domain (outside the CDR3, taken from reference TRBV5-4 and TRBJ2-5): ETGVTQSPTHLIKTRGQQVTLRCSSQSGHNTVSWYQQALGQGPQFIFQYYREEENGRGNFPPRFSGLQFPNYSSELNVNALELDDSALYLCASSAGLQETQYFGPGTRLLVL.

The CDR3 is CASSPGRGLSEQYF. Here the CDR3 DNA reads TGTGCCAGCTCACCGGGCAGGGGGCTCTCCGAGCAGTACTTC. This chain joins TRBV18 and TRBJ2-7; 8 nucleotides line up with TRBD1. Trimming removed 3 bases from V and 6 bases from J; junction bases left unmatched: 7. This CDR3 spans 14 amino acids. Germline V gives CDR1 KGHSH, CDR2 LQKENI. Full variable domain (missing parts from reference TRBV18 and TRBJ2-7): NAGVMQNPRHLVRRRGQEARLRCSPMKGHSHVYWYRQLPEEGLKFMVYLQKENIIDESGMPKERFSAEFPKEGPSILRIQQVVRGDSAAYFCASSPGRGLSEQYFGPGTRLTVT.

The rearrangement links TRBV27 to TRBJ1-5; the D is unclear. Germline CDR1 reads MNHEY; CDR2 reads SMNVEV (reference sequence). This CDR3 region has 14 residues. Trimming left V 1 base short and J 3 bases short, with 7 bases between. CDR3: CASSLYSNNQPQHF. CDR3 DNA sequence: TGTGCCAGCAGTTTATACAGCAACAATCAGCCCCAGCATTTT.

The chain has TRBV12-3 or TRBV12-4 and TRBJ2-7; 7 bases fit TRBD1. V dropped 6 bases and J dropped 4; count of bases not matched to a gene: 6. This CDR3 is 13 amino acids long. CDR3 nucleotides: TGTGCCAGCAGCCTATTACAGGGGTACGAGCAGTACTTC. It yields the protein CASSLLQGYEQYF.

V gene TRBV6-1 combines with J gene TRBJ2-1; 8 bases match TRBD2. CDR1 is MNHNS and CDR2 is SASEGT in the germline V gene. Unmatched junction bases numbered 8, after V lost 0 bases and J lost 4 bases. The length of the CDR3 is 17 residues. This CDR3 is CASSEASWEREYNEQFF. The DNA for the CDR3 is TGTGCCAGCAGTGAAGCGTCCTGGGAGCGGGAGTACAATGAGCAGTTCTTC.

The chain recombines TRBV5-6 with TRBJ1-3; no clear D gene. CDR1 SGHDT and CDR2 YYEEEE come from the germline V gene. The CDR3 is made up of 15 amino acids. The V end was cut by 1 base, the J end by 0 bases, with 8 bases between. The CDR3 bases are TGTGCCAGCAGCTTGTTCCTGAGCTCTGGAAACACCATATATTTT. This sequence encodes CASSLFLSSGNTIYF.

Here the CDR3 DNA reads TGTGCCAGCAGCTCGATCCGGGACAGCTACGAGCAGTACTTC. Translating it yields CASSSIRDSYEQYF. The chain uses TRBV11-2 and TRBJ2-7, with TRBD1 matching 7 bases. Germline CDR1 reads SGHAT; CDR2 reads FQNNGV. The CDR3 is 14 amino acids. With 4 bases clipped from V and 3 bases from J, the junction kept 6 bases outside the gene matches.

The chain is built from TRBV29-1 and TRBJ1-1; D uncertain. Germline CDR1 SQVTM, CDR2 ANQGSEA. The CDR3 runs to 12 residues. V lost 4 bases, J lost 10 bases, and 16 bases lay in between. The CDR3, as DNA: TGCAGCGTTGCTCGGTTCCAATCCCGAGCTTTCTTT. It translates to CSVARFQSRAFF.

J is TRBJ2-7 and V is TRBV21-1; no check of the table's D call, TRBD2, against the DNA was made. TRBV21-1 is a pseudogene segment. This CDR3 spans 15 amino acids. CDR3 coding DNA: TGTGCCAGCAGCAAAGAGAGGACTACTACCTACGAGCAGTACTTC. Translated, it gives CASSKERTTTYEQYF.

The rearrangement joins TRBV4-3 to TRBJ2-5; 7 bases are a match to TRBD2. The CDR3 is 16 residues long. CDR1 and CDR2 (germline): LGHNA, YSLEER. The J segment lost 5 bases and the V segment lost 0 bases, leaving 9 bases of the junction unmatched. CDR3 protein: CASSQDREREWETQYF. CDR3 nucleotides: TGCGCCAGCAGCCAAGATCGGGAGCGGGAATGGGAGACCCAGTACTTC.